This T cell receptor beta chain is from a study of T cells in Graves' hyperthyroidism and ophthalmopathy (dated by TCRdb to about 2019). About the study as a whole: Peripheral blood was collected at initial diagnosis, before any treatment. A discovery cohort of about a hundred patients, about 43 with Graves' ophthalmopathy and 55 to 65 with stable Graves' hyperthyroidism, was used to find distinguishing TCR V-J signatures. An independent validation cohort of about 20 hyperthyroidism patients and about 16 patients who later progressed to ophthalmopathy tested prospective prediction of ophthalmopathy. The 100 or so discovery patients were randomly divided into training and test sets at a 7:3 ratio. In addition, the study compared T-cell repertoires in thyroid tissue and in blood from a handful of Graves' hyperthyroidism patients. Following sampling, methimazole starting at 30 mg daily was given to hyperthyroidism patients, and high-dose intravenous methylprednisolone was given to ophthalmopathy patients. The paper reports TCR Vbeta CDR3 sequencing of some 140 peripheral blood samples: some 41 ophthalmopathy, under 80 hyperthyroidism and 17 progressor patients.

On the study overall, not on this receptor specifically: Ophthalmopathy was separated from stable hyperthyroidism by a 13 V-J signature model, with 85% to 90% sensitivity and roughly 81% specificity obtained in cross-validation and 80%/75% obtained in testing. Most expanded thyroid clonotypes (frequency above 0.001) were also found in blood, which suggests that blood repertoires may mirror thyroid immune responses. Sample size was not statistically predetermined, and blinding of investigators to group allocation was not performed. In validation, progression to ophthalmopathy was predicted by the model with nearly 71% sensitivity and roughly 76% specificity, a median of roughly 6 months before onset.

The TCR beta CDR3 regions were amplified from RNA transcripts. For the first round of RT-PCR on the TCR CDR3, the HTBI primer set was used together with the Qiagen OneStep RT-PCR kit. A second multiplex PCR round built the libraries, followed by size selection and purification. Libraries were sequenced paired-end with 100 bp reads on an Illumina HiSeq2000. On the study's bioinformatics: SOAPnuke was used to process the raw data, throwing out any read that contained adapters or uncalled bases, had a mean Phred below 15, or lacked an exact constant-primer or identifier match. COPE v1.2.5 was used to merge high-quality paired reads, and clonotypes were defined as unique nucleotide sequences. MiTCR v1.1 was used to align the clonotypes against IMGT TRBV, TRBD and TRBJ reference segments. Analysis was restricted to V-J combinations with a frequency above 0.0001, which covered about 99% of repertoires. The TCS score was defined as the ratio of F50 (clonal expansion) to E x V (chaos), calculated using BLOSUM62-based TCRdist between CDR3 peptides within each V-J. Welch's t-statistics and random forest reduced approximately 520 V-J features to roughly 13, which were used in a naive Bayes classifier (R e1071). In-frame beta chains were kept once TCRdb had trimmed the public reads at Q25 with fastp and called clones with MiXCR. Duplicate CDR3 protein sequences are folded into a single record with the most common DNA and genes. The V and J calls here are based on TCRdb, not the publication. The sample includes hundreds of thousands of distinct CDR3 sequences, with approximately 15% observed a single time. 5.8% of the sample is held by the ten biggest clonotypes.

There are a few counts of this clonotype. The antigen this receptor binds is unknown. No per-base quality is available; no much larger clone lies one base away. Hyperthyroidism patients were newly diagnosed, with disease duration under 2 months, and aged 18 to 65 years. The study excluded patients with uncontrolled infections, other autoimmune diseases, pregnancy or lactation. Diagnoses were based on clinical symptoms, serum thyroxine and TRAb, thyroid ultrasound and orbital computed tomography. For progressor patients, blood was drawn at the first diagnosis of hyperthyroidism, before any ophthalmopathy symptoms had appeared. PBMCs were separated from approximately 9.9 ml of fresh peripheral blood using Ficoll-Paque density gradient centrifugation. Patients classed as progressors first received a Graves' hyperthyroidism diagnosis and then went on to develop ophthalmopathy during follow-up. Trizol reagent was used to extract total RNA, and RNA quality was then checked on an Agilent 2100 Bioanalyzer.

Source material: blood. This TCR was recovered from a woman in her 30s with Graves' hyperthyroidism that later progressed to Graves' ophthalmopathy.

CDR3 protein: CSVEDGQIYGYTF. The sequenced DNA: TGCAGCGTTGAGGACGGACAGATCTATGGCTACACCTTC. Here the chain combines TRBV29-1 and TRBJ1-2, and perhaps TRBD1 as D gene, on 6 matching bases. The CDR3 numbers 13 residues from cysteine through phenylalanine. This entry keeps only the CDR3 DNA: 39 bases, framed from base 1. V loses 3 bases, J loses 4 bases, and the germline ends lie 12 bases apart. Sequences SQVTM (CDR1) and ANQGSEA (CDR2) are obtained from the germline V gene.